These 22 T cell receptor beta chains share one sample of origin, sequenced in a study of siplizumab effects on memory and regulatory T cells. This table comes from immunoSEQ multiplex PCR, and its TCRdb copy is limited to in-frame clones, with some not included. The sample lists about 50,000 clones; over 90% were seen once. The sequencing sample was made of CD8+ T cells sorted from blood. All receptors derive from a human donor in good health.

This clone was seen a handful of times. This chain uses TRBV13 with TRBJ2-2; D ambiguous. Germline lookup yields CDR1 PRHDT and CDR2 FYEKMQ (reference sequence). V was trimmed by 1 base and J by 1 base, leaving 10 bases between them. The CDR3 spans 16 residues. CDR3 DNA: TGTGCCAGCAGCTTAGATATTGGGTTGAACACCGGGGAGCTGTTTTTT. Translating it yields CASSLDIGLNTGELFF.

V gene TRBV9 combines with J gene TRBJ2-1; 9 positions match TRBD2. Germline V gene lookup returns CDR1 SGDLS and CDR2 YYNGEE. The CDR3 length is 15 residues. V was clipped by 3 bases and J by 7 bases; unmatched bases: 8. CDR3 in amino acids: CASSASGNPQNEQFF. Written as DNA, the CDR3 is TGTGCCAGCAGCGCTAGCGGGAACCCCCAGAATGAGCAGTTCTTC.

The V and J genes are TRBV4-2 and TRBJ2-3; 9 positions match TRBD2. The V segment lost 0 bases and the J segment 7 bases; nucleotides outside the gene matches: 8. This CDR3 has 16 amino acids. Germline values: CDR1 LGHNA, CDR2 YNFKEQ. In DNA, the CDR3 is TGTGCCAGCAGCCAAGAGGTAGCGGGAGTGTTGAATACGCAGTATTTT. Amino acids: CASSQEVAGVLNTQYF.

The CDR3: CASSPTAGVYEQYF. CDR3 DNA: TGTGCCAGCAGCCCCACGGCGGGGGTCTACGAGCAGTACTTC. The rearrangement joins TRBV7-9 to TRBJ2-7, with 7 nucleotides matching TRBD2. This CDR3 has 14 residues. The ends lost 5 bases at V and 3 bases at J; junction bases unmatched: 7. CDR1 and CDR2 (germline): SEHNR, FQNEAQ (reference sequence).

The chain is built from TRBV5-1 and TRBJ2-2; D is unresolved. The CDR3 runs 17 residues. Germline values: CDR1 SGHRS, CDR2 YFSETQ. Trimming took 3 bases from V and 3 from J, leaving 18 bases between them. CDR3 region: CASSSGLDMLYTGELFF. The CDR3 region has the DNA TGCGCCAGCAGCTCGGGCCTAGACATGCTATACACCGGGGAGCTGTTTTTT. The full variable domain, with the rest looked up from reference TRBV5-1 and TRBJ2-2, is KAGVTQTPRYLIKTRGQQVTLSCSPISGHRSVSWYQQTPGQGLQFLFEYFSETQRNKGNFPGRFSGRQFSNSRSEMNVSTLELGDSALYLCASSSGLDMLYTGELFFGEGSRLTVL.

The V call is TRBV5-4, the J call TRBJ2-7; no reliable D call. Germline V gene data show CDR1 as SGHNT and CDR2 as YYREEE (reference sequence). V was cut by 3 bases and J by 1 base, with 5 bases left in between. The CDR3 extends over 12 amino acids. CDR3 nucleotides: TGTGCCAGCAGCTCCTCGTCCTACGAGCAGTACTTC. Its translation: CASSSSSYEQYF.

The V gene is TRBV11-2, the J gene TRBJ1-1; D remains ambiguous. The CDR3 sequence is 14 residues long. The V end was cut by 1 base, the J end by 4 bases, with 10 bases between. In germline, CDR1 is SGHAT, CDR2 FQNNGV. CDR3 sequence reads: CASSLVQGRTEAFF. CDR3 nucleotides: TGTGCCAGCAGCTTAGTTCAAGGGCGCACTGAAGCTTTCTTT.

V and J are TRBV28 and TRBJ2-7; weak D call: TRBD2 (6 bases). Trimming shortened V by 3 bases and J by 1 base, and 10 bases separated the two germline ends. The CDR3 extends over 14 amino acids. The germline V gene encodes CDR1 MDHEN and CDR2 SYDVKM. The CDR3 here is CASSLRGLSYEQYF. As DNA, the CDR3 is TGTGCCAGCAGTTTGCGGGGCCTGTCCTACGAGCAGTACTTC.

The genes are TRBV6-4 and TRBJ2-2; D not resolved. The ends were cut back, 3 bases at V and 4 bases at J, with 3 bases in the middle. CDR3 length: 12 amino acids. Looked up from germline, CDR1 is MRHNA and CDR2 is SNTAGT. CDR3 loop: CASSEGTGELFF. Written as DNA, the CDR3 is TGTGCCAGCAGTGAGGGCACCGGGGAGCTGTTTTTT.

The chain links TRBV28 to TRBJ1-5; D remains ambiguous. The CDR3 sequence is 14 residues long. Per germline, CDR1 MDHEN and CDR2 SYDVKM. V lost 4 bases and J 2 bases, leaving 9 bases between the germline ends. The CDR3 loop reads CASSWGRRNQPQHF. The CDR3 bases are TGTGCCAGCAGTTGGGGTCGACGCAATCAGCCCCAGCATTTT.

The J gene is TRBJ2-1, the V gene TRBV5-1, with 9 positions matching TRBD2. The CDR3 consists of 15 residues. Germline V CDR1 and CDR2: SGHRS, YFSETQ. Trimming took 2 bases from V and 5 from J; bases not matched to a gene: 5. The CDR3 loop is CASSFDLAGNNEQFF. In DNA form, the CDR3 reads TGCGCCAGCAGCTTCGATCTAGCGGGGAACAATGAGCAGTTCTTC.

CDR3 sequence (DNA): TGTGCCAGCAGCACTAGCGGGAGCGAGCAGTTCTTC. Amino acid sequence: CASSTSGSEQFF. The genes are TRBV7-9 and TRBJ2-1; 11 bases agree with TRBD2. Trimming removed 5 bases from V and 10 bases from J; junction bases left unmatched: 1. There are 12 residues in the CDR3. Germline CDR1 SEHNR, CDR2 FQNEAQ (reference sequence).

The J gene is TRBJ2-7, the V gene TRBV9; 9 positions match TRBD1. The CDR3 extends over 15 amino acids. From germline, CDR1 is SGDLS and CDR2 YYNGEE. With V trimmed by 3 bases and J by 2 bases, 6 bases remained unmatched. This CDR3 reads CASSENRGPPYEQYF. The DNA for the CDR3 is TGTGCCAGCAGCGAAAACAGGGGGCCCCCCTACGAGCAGTACTTC.

J is TRBJ2-7 and V is TRBV4-1; D gene uncertain. CDR3 length: 13 residues. Germline CDR1 reads MGHRA; CDR2 reads YSYEKL. With 1 base removed from V and 2 bases from J, the gap between germline ends came to 6 bases. In DNA, the CDR3 is TGCGCCAGCAGCCAAGTGTTGACCTACGAGCAGTACTTC. It yields the protein CASSQVLTYEQYF.

This chain joins TRBV28 and TRBJ2-5, with a tentative D call TRBD2 (5 bases). The CDR3 is 13 residues long. Trimming removed 4 bases from V and 2 bases from J, with 8 bases in between. Germline assignment: CDR1 MDHEN and CDR2 SYDVKM. The CDR3 loop reads CASSSSGQETQYF. CDR3 nucleotide sequence: TGTGCCAGCAGTTCGAGCGGACAAGAGACCCAGTACTTC.

Notes on this clone: At one end, the junction sequence differs from germline, possibly due to a read error. The chain couples TRBV19 to TRBJ2-7, with a weak D call TRBD2 (7 bases). Germline loops: CDR1 LNHDA, CDR2 SQIVND (reference sequence). This CDR3 has 15 amino acids. The CDR3 loop is CASSPHTGGPYEQCF. CDR3 DNA sequence: TGTGCCAGTAGTCCCCATACGGGGGGCCCCTACGAGCAGTGCTTC.

This clone has just one count. This chain joins TRBV27 and TRBJ1-2; TRBD1 matches at 9 bases. The length of the CDR3 is 15 residues. CDR1 MNHEY and CDR2 SMNVEV come from the germline V gene (reference sequence). V was pared by 0 bases and J by 4 bases, with 3 bases of the junction left unmatched. Here the CDR3 DNA reads TGTGCCAGCAGTTTATCAACAGGGGGCGTCTATGGCTACACCTTC. This sequence encodes CASSLSTGGVYGYTF.

The V gene is TRBV7-6, the J gene TRBJ2-5; TRBD2 agrees at 9 bases. The CDR3 covers 15 residues. Germline values: CDR1 SGHVS, CDR2 FNYEAQ. Germline trimming cut 4 bases from V and 4 bases from J; bases unmatched to any gene: 7. The CDR3 loop reads CASSYLTSGAETQYF. The DNA for the CDR3 is TGTGCCAGCAGCTACCTGACTAGCGGAGCAGAGACCCAGTACTTC. Based on the CDR3 plus reference TRBV7-6 and TRBJ2-5, the full variable domain is GAGVSQSPRYKVTKRGQDVALRCDPISGHVSLYWYRQALGQGPEFLTYFNYEAQQDKSGLPNDRFSAERPEGSISTLTIQRTEQRDSAMYRCASSYLTSGAETQYFGPGTRLLVL.

The chain uses TRBV28 and TRBJ2-3; the D is unclear. Germline V CDR1 and CDR2: MDHEN, SYDVKM. V gave up 6 bases and J gave up 1 base, with 8 bases separating them. This CDR3 is built from 13 residues. In nucleotides, the CDR3 is TGTGCCAGCAGGGGAACAGGCACAGATACGCAGTATTTT. It translates to CASRGTGTDTQYF.

This clone was observed a single time. The chain joins TRBV7-9 to TRBJ1-4; 11 nucleotides line up with TRBD1. The CDR3 has 17 residues. The J segment lost 1 base and the V segment lost 1 base, leaving 2 bases of the junction unmatched. Per germline, CDR1 SEHNR and CDR2 FQNEAQ (reference sequence). In DNA form, the CDR3 reads TGTGCCAGCAGCTTAGATGGGACAGGGGGAACTAATGAAAAACTGTTTTTT. Translated: CASSLDGTGGTNEKLFF. The entire variable domain, with the rest obtained from reference TRBV7-9 and TRBJ1-4, is as follows: DTGVSQNPRHKITKRGQNVTFRCDPISEHNRLYWYRQTLGQGPEFLTYFQNEAQLEKSRLLSDRFSAERPKGSFSTLEIQRTEQGDSAMYLCASSLDGTGGTNEKLFFGSGTQLSVL.

The gene calls are TRBV27 and TRBJ2-7, with a tentative D call TRBD1 (5 bases). Germline values: CDR1 MNHEY, CDR2 SMNVEV (reference sequence). Deletions cut 0 bases from V and 4 bases from J, with 10 bases between. The CDR3 consists of 14 residues. The CDR3 region has the DNA TGTGCCAGCAGTTTATCGTCGCAGGGTTACGAGCAGTACTTC. Translation: CASSLSSQGYEQYF.

The rearrangement uses TRBV7-2 and TRBJ1-1, with a possible D match to TRBD1 (5 bases). Deletions cut 6 bases from V and 1 base from J, with 15 bases between. The CDR3 is made up of 15 amino acids. Germline assignment: CDR1 SGHTA and CDR2 FQGNSA. DNA for the CDR3: TGTGCCAGCAGGTTGCCGGGGGAAGGGAACACTGAAGCTTTCTTT. This codes for CASRLPGEGNTEAFF.